Presented here are 21 T cell receptor beta chains from one specimen sequenced in a study of T cells after yellow fever vaccination. One entry per CDR3 protein results from TCRdb running MiXCR on the 5' RACE reads. Counted here are some 110,000 distinct CDR3 sequences, 8.4% occurring once; the ten biggest clones make up around 25%. The starting material was CD8+ T cells sorted from PBMCs, obtained 45 days after the yellow fever booster vaccination. Receptors originate from a man aged 25 to 40 who received the YFV17D yellow fever vaccine.

There are many counts of this clonotype. The junction and the germline gene differ at one end; a read error may be behind it. The CDR3, as DNA: TGCGCCAGCAGTCCCGGGACAGGATCCTACGAGCAGTACTTC. Translation: CASSPGTGSYEQYF. V gene TRBV7-6 combines with J gene TRBJ2-7; TRBD1 matches 8 bases. The length of the CDR3 is 14 residues. CDR1 is SGHVS and CDR2 is FNYEAQ in the germline V gene.

The chain couples TRBV7-2 to TRBJ2-3; TRBD2 agrees at 7 bases. Germline values: CDR1 SGHTA, CDR2 FQGNSA. The ends lost 1 base at V and 4 bases at J; junction bases unmatched: 5. This CDR3 has 15 residues. The CDR3: CASSLVVLASDTQYF. Written as DNA, the CDR3 is TGTGCCAGCAGCTTAGTGGTACTAGCGTCAGATACGCAGTATTTT.

The chain uses TRBV27 and TRBJ2-7; D ambiguous. The CDR3 loop spans 15 amino acids. Germline CDR1 MNHEY, CDR2 SMNVEV (reference sequence). Deletions cut 0 bases from V and 6 bases from J, with 15 bases between. The CDR3 nucleotides read TGTGCCAGCAGTTTATCGAGACCTTCCCTCTCCGAGCAGTACTTC. It codes for CASSLSRPSLSEQYF.

This clonotype was observed at least ten times. The gene calls are TRBV12-3 or TRBV12-4 and TRBJ2-7; the D gene is possibly TRBD2 (6 bases). Trimming took off 6 bases at V and 7 bases at J, with 16 bases between the two ends. The CDR3 runs to 13 residues. The CDR3 loop is CASSPGLLWEQYF. As DNA, the CDR3 is TGTGCCAGCAGCCCGGGACTCCTCTGGGAGCAGTACTTC.

Many counts were recorded for this clonotype. The chain combines TRBV12-5 with TRBJ2-1; D possibly corresponds to TRBD2 (5 bases). The germline V gene has CDR1 LGHNT and CDR2 FRNRAP. The CDR3 totals 14 residues. The V and J ends lost 6 bases and 6 bases respectively, with 15 bases between them. This CDR3 is CASGGVSEANEQFF. The DNA for the CDR3 is TGTGCTAGTGGAGGTGTTAGCGAGGCCAATGAGCAGTTCTTC.

This clonotype was picked up many times. The chain has TRBV4-3 and TRBJ2-7; the D gene is possibly TRBD2 (6 bases). The V gene lost 5 bases and the J gene lost 2 bases, with 13 bases spanning the gap. The CDR3 is 14 residues long. The germline gives CDR1 LGHNA, CDR2 YSLEER. The CDR3 reads CASSLRRETYEQYF. In DNA form, the CDR3 reads TGCGCCAGCAGCTTACGGAGGGAGACCTACGAGCAGTACTTC.

This clonotype was detected many times. The genes are TRBV7-2 and TRBJ2-7; D unresolved. CDR3 length: 13 residues. From germline, CDR1 is SGHTA and CDR2 FQGNSA. The V end was cut by 2 bases, the J end by 6 bases, with 11 bases between. The CDR3 nucleotides are TGTGCCAGCAGCTTATATAGTGGGCCCGAGCAGTACTTC. Protein: CASSLYSGPEQYF.

The chain joins TRBV7-2 to TRBJ2-5; 7 bases map to TRBD1. CDR1 is SGHTA, CDR2 FQGNSA, per germline. The CDR3 contains 17 residues. V lost 0 bases to trimming and J lost 7 bases; unmatched junction nucleotides: 14. The DNA for the CDR3 is TGTGCCAGCAGCTTAGCGTCTCCAGGGACAGACTTGTGGACCCAGTACTTC. Protein sequence: CASSLASPGTDLWTQYF.

This clonotype was seen at least ten times. The chain recombines TRBV4-3 with TRBJ1-1; maybe TRBD1 (5 bases). The CDR3 runs 15 residues. Germline V gene data show CDR1 as LGHNA and CDR2 as YSLEER. The V end lost 4 bases, the J end lost 1 base, and 13 bases lay between the germline ends. CDR3 nucleotide sequence: TGCGCCAGCAGCCCAATGACAGTGCGGAACACTGAAGCTTTCTTT. Translation gives CASSPMTVRNTEAFF.

This clonotype has at least ten counts. The chain combines TRBV9 with TRBJ2-3, with D possibly TRBD2 on 7 matching bases. Germline V gene data show CDR1 as SGDLS and CDR2 as YYNGEE. The CDR3 is 16 amino acids. Trimming stripped 0 bases from V and 2 bases from J, with 13 bases between. CDR3 residues: CASSVATGGPTDTQYF. In DNA form, the CDR3 reads TGTGCCAGCAGCGTAGCTACCGGGGGGCCCACAGATACGCAGTATTTT.

Ten or more counts support this clonotype. The gene calls are TRBV4-2 and TRBJ2-3; 9 bases match TRBD2. The CDR3 runs to 17 residues. V shed 0 bases, J shed 5 bases, and the junction held 9 bases outside the gene matches. Germline CDR1 LGHNA, CDR2 YNFKEQ. The CDR3 protein is CASSQETAGGPVDTQYF. The CDR3 DNA reads TGTGCCAGCAGCCAAGAGACCGCGGGAGGGCCGGTAGATACGCAGTATTTT.

This clonotype appeared many times. The chain combines TRBV7-9 with TRBJ1-1, with D uncertain. The CDR3 consists of 11 residues. CDR1 is SEHNR, CDR2 FQNEAQ, per germline (reference sequence). Trimming took 2 bases from V and 6 from J, leaving 4 bases between them. CDR3 sequence: CASSLSPEAFF. The CDR3 bases are TGTGCCAGCAGCTTATCCCCTGAAGCTTTCTTT.

This clonotype came up many times. This rearrangement joins TRBV27 to TRBJ2-1; the D gene is possibly TRBD1 (6 bases). Trimming pared 5 bases from V and 3 bases from J, leaving 14 bases between. Germline V gene sequence: CDR1 MNHEY, CDR2 SMNVEV (reference sequence). CDR3 length: 15 residues. CDR3 DNA: TGTGCCAGCAGTCCGCGGACAGTAATCTACAATGAGCAGTTCTTC. Its protein product is CASSPRTVIYNEQFF.

This clonotype came up many times. The CDR3 region is CSARPGPGAFF. As DNA, the CDR3 is TGCAGTGCTAGGCCGGGGCCTGGGGCTTTCTTT. The chain couples TRBV20-1 to TRBJ1-1; perhaps TRBD1 as D (5 bases). From germline, CDR1 is DFQATT and CDR2 SNEGSKA (reference sequence). Deletions cut 3 bases from V and 11 bases from J, with 13 bases between. This CDR3 comprises 11 residues.

The sample holds many counts of this clonotype. The rearrangement uses TRBV6-1 and TRBJ1-2, with D perhaps TRBD1 (5 bases). This CDR3 has 12 residues. Per germline, CDR1 MNHNS and CDR2 SASEGT. Deletions cut 8 bases from V and 9 bases from J, with 16 bases between. Here the CDR3 reads CASHQGDRSYTF. CDR3 DNA sequence: TGTGCCAGCCACCAGGGTGATAGGAGCTACACCTTC.

This clonotype was found many times. CDR3 region: CSAYIVQETQYF. CDR3 coding DNA: TGCAGTGCCTACATAGTTCAAGAGACCCAGTACTTC. This chain links TRBV20-1 with TRBJ2-5; D is unresolved. This CDR3 is 12 amino acids long. From germline, CDR1 is DFQATT and CDR2 SNEGSKA (reference sequence). V was pared by 6 bases and J by 2 bases, with 10 bases between.

The rearrangement joins TRBV14 to TRBJ2-6; no firm D call. The CDR3 covers 17 residues. CDR1 and CDR2 (germline): SGHDN, FVKESK. Deletions cut 2 bases from V and 2 bases from J, with 13 bases between. The CDR3 sequence: CASSQPDGYPGANVLTF. The CDR3 coding sequence is TGTGCCAGCAGCCAACCCGACGGGTATCCTGGGGCCAACGTCCTGACTTTC.

The CDR3 loop reads CASSPPRDGPQETQYF. In DNA, the CDR3 is TGTGCCAGCTCACCCCCGAGGGACGGACCTCAAGAGACCCAGTACTTC. The chain links TRBV18 to TRBJ2-5; D possibly uses TRBD1 or TRBD2 (5 bases each). Germline CDR1 KGHSH, CDR2 LQKENI. The V end was cut by 3 bases, the J end by 2 bases, with 16 bases between. CDR3 length: 16 amino acids.

This clonotype was found many times. V usage is TRBV6-6 and J usage is TRBJ2-5; 14 nucleotides agree with TRBD2. Germline V lookup: CDR1 MNHNY, CDR2 SVGAGI (reference sequence). V shed 5 bases and J 9 bases; nucleotides not matched to a gene: 8. The CDR3 runs to 15 residues. The CDR3 coding sequence is TGTGCCAGCAGTCGACTAGCGGGAGGGACGCGGGCCCAGTACTTC. This gives the protein CASSRLAGGTRAQYF.

At least ten counts were recorded for this clonotype. The chain is built from TRBV25-1 and TRBJ1-5; 8 nucleotides agree with TRBD1. CDR1 and CDR2 from the germline V gene are MGHDK and SYGVNS. The CDR3 runs to 13 residues. V was pared by 8 bases and J by 6 bases, with 6 bases of the junction left unmatched. The CDR3 DNA is TGTGCCAGCTCCGACAGGGGCTTTCAGCCCCAGCATTTT. Residues: CASSDRGFQPQHF.

Many counts were recorded for this clonotype. The V and J genes are TRBV29-1 and TRBJ2-1; D is perhaps TRBD1 or TRBD2 (5 bases each). The germline V gene encodes CDR1 SQVTM and CDR2 ANQGSEA. Deletions cut 6 bases from V and 2 bases from J, with 11 bases between. This CDR3 is 13 amino acids long. CDR3 bases: TGCAGCGTCGGGACCGCTACCTACAATGAGCAGTTCTTC. It encodes CSVGTATYNEQFF.